The clone carrying this T cell receptor beta chain was counted between two and nine times. Its matching antigen is unknown. The data are from a study of response to subunit inactivated influenza vaccine. With 2 bases removed from V and 6 bases from J, the gap between germline ends came to 15 bases. The length of the CDR3 is 15 residues. Germline V gene sequence: CDR1 MNHNS, CDR2 SASEGT. One entry per CDR3 protein results from TCRdb running MiXCR on the RT-PCR reads. In the table there are some 600,000 distinct CDR3 sequences, 11% to 15% of which are singletons. Points from the study as a whole: Researchers suggested that each seasonal influenza vaccination recruits few new T cells.

This clonotype originated in a man aged 50 to 59 who received an inactivated influenza vaccine. This specimen consisted of PBMCs from blood, obtained roughly 2 weeks before vaccination. The chain is built from TRBV6-1 and TRBJ2-3; D is undetermined. The CDR3 DNA reads TGTGCCAGCAGTGAACGGTCAGCCCTCCTGGATACGCAGTATTTT. This gives the protein CASSERSALLDTQYF.